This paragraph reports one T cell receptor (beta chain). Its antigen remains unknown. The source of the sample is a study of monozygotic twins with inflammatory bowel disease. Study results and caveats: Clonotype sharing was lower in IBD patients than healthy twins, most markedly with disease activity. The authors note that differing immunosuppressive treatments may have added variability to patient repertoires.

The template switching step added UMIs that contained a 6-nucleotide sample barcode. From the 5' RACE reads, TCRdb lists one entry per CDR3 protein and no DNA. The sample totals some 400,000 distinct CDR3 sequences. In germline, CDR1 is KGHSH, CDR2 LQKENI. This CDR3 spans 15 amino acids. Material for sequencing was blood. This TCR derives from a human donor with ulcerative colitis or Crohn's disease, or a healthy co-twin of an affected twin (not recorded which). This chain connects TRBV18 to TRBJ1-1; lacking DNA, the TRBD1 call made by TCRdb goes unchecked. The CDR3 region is CVSSPGTGVNTEAFF.